A selection of T cell receptor beta chains follows, all from one sample in a study of shared clonotypes between healthy human individuals. Generated by immunoSEQ multiplex PCR, the TCRdb table keeps only in-frame clones and is missing some. Of about 450,000 clones in the sample, around 75% were seen once. The sample was PBMCs. The receptors derive from a woman aged 40-49 years in good health. Some clones in this sample may be carry-over from other donors' samples. Each CDR3 is given with its conserved first and last residue. D genes are given only for firm matches. Rows give clone size only sometimes, using once, few, many, or a class for an expanded clone.

TRBV4-1	NA	TRBJ2-1	TRBD2	CASSREQGLAAGNEQFF	TGCGCCAGCAGCCGAGAGCAAGGACTAGCGGCCGGCAATGAGCAGTTCTTC
TRBV4-2	NA	TRBJ2-1	TRBD2	CASSQETSGGYNEQFF	TGTGCCAGCAGCCAGGAGACTAGCGGGGGATACAATGAGCAGTTCTTC
TRBV7-9	NA	TRBJ2-1	TRBD2	CASSPLRLAGDNEQFF	TGTGCCAGCAGCCCACTTCGACTAGCGGGAGACAATGAGCAGTTCTTC
TRBV6-5	NA	TRBJ1-2	NA	CASRTPGGIGYTF	TGTGCCAGCAGGACCCCTGGAGGGATTGGCTACACCTTC
TRBV19	NA	TRBJ2-7	NA	CASSMTARYEQYF	TGTGCCAGTAGTATGACGGCTCGCTACGAGCAGTACTTC
TRBV18	once	TRBJ2-5	NA	CASSPDRAQETQYF	TGTGCCAGCTCACCTGACAGAGCTCAAGAGACCCAGTACTTC
TRBV15	once	TRBJ2-7	TRBD1	CATSRDQGVPSYEQYF	TGTGCCACCAGCAGAGATCAGGGGGTCCCGAGCTACGAGCAGTACTTC
TRBV28	NA	TRBJ2-2	NA	CASTAGSPSPGELFF	TGTGCCAGCACAGCCGGGTCACCAAGCCCCGGGGAGCTGTTTTTT
TRBV28	NA	TRBJ2-2	NA	CASSPTAGELFF	TGTGCCAGCAGTCCCACAGCGGGGGAGCTGTTTTTT
TRBV6-5	NA	TRBJ1-1	TRBD1	CASSWTGNTEAFF	TGTGCCAGCAGTTGGACAGGGAACACTGAAGCTTTCTTT
TRBV13	NA	TRBJ2-3	NA	CASSMAGTQNTDTQYF	TGTGCCAGCAGCATGGCCGGGACTCAAAACACAGATACGCAGTATTTT
TRBV5-6	NA	TRBJ2-3	NA	CASSLYETSRTDTQYF	TGTGCCAGCAGCTTGTACGAGACTAGTCGCACAGATACGCAGTATTTT
TRBV18	NA	TRBJ1-1	TRBD1	CASSPTRGQGRTEAFF	TGTGCCAGCTCACCAACACGCGGACAGGGGAGGACTGAAGCTTTCTTT
TRBV28	NA	TRBJ2-7	NA	CASSGLQTYEQYF	TGTGCCAGCAGTGGACTACAGACCTACGAGCAGTACTTC
TRBV7-2	many	TRBJ2-1	TRBD2	CASSFAGGVSYNEQFF	TGTGCCAGCAGCTTCGCGGGAGGGGTCTCCTACAATGAGCAGTTCTTC
TRBV13	NA	TRBJ2-1	TRBD2	CASSLGGGRYNNEQFF	TGTGCCAGCAGCTTAGGTGGCGGGAGGTATAACAATGAGCAGTTCTTC
TRBV14	NA	TRBJ1-4	NA	CASSPTYEKLFF	TGTGCCAGCAGCCCGACATATGAAAAACTGTTTTTT
TRBV18	few	TRBJ1-5	NA	CASSPQQGDQPQHF	TGTGCCAGCTCACCACAACAGGGCGATCAGCCCCAGCATTTT
TRBV6-1	NA	TRBJ2-1	NA	CASTQEAGAYNEQFF	TGTGCCAGCACTCAAGAGGCTGGGGCCTACAATGAGCAGTTCTTC
TRBV6-4	NA	TRBJ2-5	NA	CASSEGQDQETQYF	TGTGCCAGCAGTGAGGGGCAGGACCAAGAGACCCAGTACTTC
TRBV10-3	many	TRBJ2-5	NA	CAISDPKEATEYF	TGTGCCATCAGTGACCCGAAGGAGGCAACCGAGTACTTC
TRBV9	NA	TRBJ2-1	TRBD2	CASSVGLADYNEQFF	TGTGCCAGCAGCGTAGGACTAGCGGATTACAATGAGCAGTTCTTC
TRBV7-9	few	TRBJ2-1	NA	CASSATTSFVQNEQFF	TGTGCCAGCAGCGCTACGACTAGTTTTGTGCAGAATGAGCAGTTCTTC
TRBV7-8	few	TRBJ2-7	TRBD1	CASSTNRDSLYEQYF	TGTGCCAGCAGCACAAATAGGGACAGCCTGTACGAGCAGTACTTC
TRBV30	NA	TRBJ2-5	TRBD2	CAWTSGRAWQETQYF	TGTGCCTGGACTAGCGGGAGGGCATGGCAAGAGACCCAGTACTTC
TRBV10-3	few	TRBJ2-2	NA	CAIIRENTGELFF	TGTGCCATCATAAGGGAAAACACCGGGGAGCTGTTTTTT
TRBV18	NA	TRBJ1-1	NA	CASSPSEAEAFF	TGTGCCAGCTCTCCGAGTGAAGCAGAAGCTTTCTTT
TRBV6-5	NA	TRBJ2-1	NA	CASSYLGGEQFF	TGTGCCAGCAGTTATCTGGGGGGTGAGCAGTTCTTC
TRBV27	NA	TRBJ1-1	NA	CASSSSSEAFF	TGTGCCAGCAGTTCCTCAAGCGAAGCTTTCTTT
TRBV16	many	TRBJ2-3	TRBD2	CASSQSRTSGHTDTQYF	TGTGCCAGCAGCCAATCAAGGACTAGCGGACACACAGATACGCAGTATTTT
TRBV19	NA	TRBJ2-2	NA	CASSIARGLTGELFF	TGTGCCAGTAGTATAGCCAGGGGTCTTACCGGGGAGCTGTTTTTT
TRBV9	NA	TRBJ2-5	NA	CASSVDVGPGQETQYF	TGTGCCAGCAGCGTAGATGTGGGCCCTGGTCAAGAGACCCAGTACTTC
TRBV28	NA	TRBJ2-1	NA	CASSLGTKQFF	TGTGCCAGCAGTTTAGGGACAAAGCAGTTCTTC
TRBV2	NA	TRBJ1-1	TRBD1	CASSTDRDTEAFF	TGTGCCAGCAGTACGGACAGGGACACTGAAGCTTTCTTT
TRBV7-2	NA	TRBJ2-5	TRBD2	CASQRGYQETQYF	TGTGCCAGCCAGCGGGGGTACCAAGAGACCCAGTACTTC
TRBV11-2	NA	TRBJ1-3	TRBD1	CASSRRGGSSGNTIYF	TGTGCCAGCAGCCGCAGGGGGGGGAGCTCTGGAAACACCATATATTTT
TRBV7-2	NA	TRBJ2-1	NA	CASSSGYNYNEQFF	TGTGCCAGCAGCTCCGGGTATAACTACAATGAGCAGTTCTTC
TRBV10-1	NA	TRBJ2-1	TRBD2	CASATSGTIRQFF	TGCGCCAGTGCGACTAGCGGGACGATTCGGCAGTTCTTC
TRBV29-1	NA	TRBJ2-7	NA	CSANLGAYEQYF	TGCAGCGCTAACCTCGGTGCCTACGAGCAGTACTTC
TRBV5-1	NA	TRBJ1-4	NA	CASSPGTSGEKLFF	TGCGCCAGCAGCCCCGGGACCAGTGGCGAAAAACTGTTTTTT